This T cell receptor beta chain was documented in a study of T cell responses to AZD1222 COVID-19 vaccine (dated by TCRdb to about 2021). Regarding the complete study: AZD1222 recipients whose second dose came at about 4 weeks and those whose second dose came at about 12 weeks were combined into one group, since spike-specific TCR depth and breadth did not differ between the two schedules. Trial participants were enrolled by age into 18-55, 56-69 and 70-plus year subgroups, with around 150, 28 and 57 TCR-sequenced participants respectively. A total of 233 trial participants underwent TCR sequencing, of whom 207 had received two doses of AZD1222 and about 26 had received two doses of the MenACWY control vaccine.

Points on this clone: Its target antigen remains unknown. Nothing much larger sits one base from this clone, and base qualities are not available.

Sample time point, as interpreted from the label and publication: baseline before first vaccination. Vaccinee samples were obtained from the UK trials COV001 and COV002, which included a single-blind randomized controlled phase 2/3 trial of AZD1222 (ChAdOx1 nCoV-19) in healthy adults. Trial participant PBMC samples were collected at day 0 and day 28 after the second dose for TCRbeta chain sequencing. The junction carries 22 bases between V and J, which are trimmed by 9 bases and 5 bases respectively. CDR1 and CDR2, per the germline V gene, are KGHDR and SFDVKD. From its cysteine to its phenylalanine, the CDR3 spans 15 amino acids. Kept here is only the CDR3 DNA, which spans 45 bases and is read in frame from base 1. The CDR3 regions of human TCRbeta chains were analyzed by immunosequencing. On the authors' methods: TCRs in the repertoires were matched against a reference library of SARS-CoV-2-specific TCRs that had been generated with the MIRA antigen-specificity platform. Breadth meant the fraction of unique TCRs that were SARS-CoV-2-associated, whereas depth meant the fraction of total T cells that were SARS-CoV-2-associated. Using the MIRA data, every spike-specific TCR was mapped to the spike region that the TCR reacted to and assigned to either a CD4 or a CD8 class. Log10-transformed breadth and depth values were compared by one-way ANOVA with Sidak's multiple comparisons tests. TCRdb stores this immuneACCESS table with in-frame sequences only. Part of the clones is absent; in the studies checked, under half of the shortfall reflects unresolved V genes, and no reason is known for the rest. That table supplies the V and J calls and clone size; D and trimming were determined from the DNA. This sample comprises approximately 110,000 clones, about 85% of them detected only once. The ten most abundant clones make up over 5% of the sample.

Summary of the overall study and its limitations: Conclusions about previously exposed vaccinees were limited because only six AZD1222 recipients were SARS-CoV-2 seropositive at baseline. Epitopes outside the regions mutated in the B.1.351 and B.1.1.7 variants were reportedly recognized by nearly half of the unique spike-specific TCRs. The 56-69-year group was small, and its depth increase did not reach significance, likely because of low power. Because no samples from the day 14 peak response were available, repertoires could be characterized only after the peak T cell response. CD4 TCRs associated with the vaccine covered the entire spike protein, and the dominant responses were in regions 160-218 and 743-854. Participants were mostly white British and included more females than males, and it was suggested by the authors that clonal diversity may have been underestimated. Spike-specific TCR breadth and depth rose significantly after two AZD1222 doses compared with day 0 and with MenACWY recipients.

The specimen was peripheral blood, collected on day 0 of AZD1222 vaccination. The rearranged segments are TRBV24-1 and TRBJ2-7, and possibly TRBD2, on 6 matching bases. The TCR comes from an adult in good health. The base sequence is TGTGCCACCTCGAAAACCACGGGACTCCCCAACGAGCAGTACTTC. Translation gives CATSKTTGLPNEQYF.